This section outlines one T cell receptor (beta chain) sequence together with its context. The data belong to a study of T cell changes during pregnancy in multiple sclerosis. The CDR3 length is 13 residues. CDR1 SEHNR and CDR2 FQNEAQ come from the germline V gene (reference sequence). The V end lost 5 bases, the J end lost 3 bases, and 10 bases lay between the germline ends. Clones were read by immunoSEQ multiplex PCR, and TCRdb kept only the in-frame ones, dropping some. Altogether tens of thousands of clones are present, just over 90% being singletons, with the ten largest covering 1% to 1.5%. The chain joins TRBV7-9 to TRBJ1-2; D remains unclear. The material sequenced was peripheral blood, taken in the third trimester of pregnancy. The clonotype comes from a female donor with multiple sclerosis, enrolled in a pregnancy study. The DNA of the CDR3 is TGTGCCAGCAGCAGACCTGAGGACTATGGCTACACCTTC. It yields the protein CASSRPEDYGYTF.